Listed below are T cell receptor beta chains from one sample, sequenced in a study of cytomegalovirus exposure and HLA in healthy donors. This table comes from immunoSEQ multiplex PCR, and its TCRdb copy is limited to in-frame clones, with some not included. Among 90,000 to 150,000 clones, around 79% were seen once, and the ten largest hold around 3%. Sequencing was performed on PBMCs. These receptors were obtained from a woman younger than 45 in good health and CMV-seropositive. Both conserved end residues are part of each CDR3. D genes are given only for firm matches. Expanded clones get a size class; other rows say once, few or many, or leave the size out.

>TRBV10-2|TRBJ2-7|15|NA|NA
CATRRVGVEAYEQYF
TGCGCCACCCGGAGGGTGGGGGTAGAGGCCTACGAGCAGTACTTC
>TRBV29-1|TRBJ2-7|14|NA|NA
CSVSRGSDGYEQYF
TGCAGCGTTTCTCGTGGTAGCGACGGCTACGAGCAGTACTTC
>TRBV5-1|TRBJ2-2|14|NA|NA
CASSFNINTGELFF
TGCGCCAGCAGCTTCAACATCAACACCGGGGAGCTGTTTTTT
>TRBV2|TRBJ2-1|18|NA|TRBD2
CASGAPGLAGGKYNEQFF
TGTGCCAGCGGCGCACCGGGACTAGCGGGGGGAAAATACAATGAGCAGTTCTTC
>TRBV7-9|TRBJ1-1|14|few|NA
CSSSPGGLGTEAFF
TGTTCCAGCAGCCCCGGGGGACTTGGCACTGAAGCTTTCTTT
>TRBV7-7|TRBJ2-2|17|few|TRBD1
CASSESWDRRNTGELFF
TGTGCCAGCAGCGAGTCCTGGGACAGGCGGAACACCGGGGAGCTGTTTTTT
>TRBV28|TRBJ1-2|15|once|TRBD1
CASSPPGTGNYGYTF
TGTGCCAGCAGTCCCCCCGGGACAGGGAACTATGGCTACACCTTC
>TRBV28|TRBJ2-5|15|NA|TRBD2
CASIQRGGSGETQYF
TGTGCCAGCATTCAGCGGGGGGGCAGTGGAGAGACCCAGTACTTC
>TRBV5-4|TRBJ2-5|15|NA|NA
CASSEGPSAEETQYF
TGTGCCAGCAGCGAAGGACCTAGCGCGGAAGAGACCCAGTACTTC
>TRBV15|TRBJ1-5|16|NA|NA
CATSREGGYSNQPQHF
TGTGCCACCAGCAGAGAGGGAGGGTATAGCAATCAGCCCCAGCATTTT
>TRBV4-1|TRBJ2-5|15|NA|NA
CASSQVGLHQETQYF
TGCGCCAGCAGCCAGGTGGGACTCCACCAAGAGACCCAGTACTTC
>TRBV4-2|TRBJ2-7|15|NA|TRBD1
CASSPGTGGALGQYF
TGTGCCAGCAGCCCGGGGACAGGGGGGGCCTTAGGGCAGTACTTC
>TRBV27|TRBJ1-1|15|NA|TRBD1
CASSLIGTGYTEAFF
TGTGCCAGCAGTTTAATCGGGACAGGGTATACTGAAGCTTTCTTT
>TRBV23-1|TRBJ1-3|22|NA|NA
CASSQSGSNRFGQHFSGNTIYF
TGCGCCAGCAGTCAATCAGGGTCTAATCGTTTCGGACAGCATTTCTCTGGAAACACCATATATTTT
>TRBV28|TRBJ1-5|15|NA|NA
CASSPRGVGNQPQHF
TGTGCCAGCAGCCCCCGGGGGGTGGGCAATCAGCCCCAGCATTTT